This entry features one T cell receptor (beta chain) sequence. Repertoires were sampled repeatedly during chemoradiotherapy. The sample comes from a study of chemoradiotherapy in HPV16-positive cancers. The germline V gene encodes CDR1 SGHRS and CDR2 YFSETQ. The length of the CDR3 is 13 residues. Trimming took off 1 base at V and 1 base at J, with 5 bases between the two ends. Sequenced by immunoSEQ multiplex PCR; TCRdb stores in-frame clones only, minus some. The data contain about 8,600 clones, around 90% of them singletons. This chain connects TRBV5-1 to TRBJ1-1; D is undetermined. This sequence originates from a human donor with HPV-associated anogenital cancer. Here the sequenced sample was blood, taken from a patient who underwent chemoradiotherapy. The chain's CDR3 is CASSLSANTEAFF. Written as DNA, the CDR3 is TGCGCCAGCAGCTTGTCCGCGAACACTGAAGCTTTCTTT.